The 21 T cell receptor beta chains below come from one sample, sequenced in a study of blood T cell repertoires in COVID-19. Clones were read by immunoSEQ multiplex PCR, and TCRdb kept only the in-frame ones, dropping some. The sample lists tens of thousands of clones; roughly 80% were seen once. Sequencing was performed on peripheral blood. These receptors were taken from a man aged 65 to 79 with acute or convalescent COVID-19.

V is TRBV10-3 and J is TRBJ1-4; 8 positions match TRBD1. The CDR3 is 15 residues long. CDR1 ENHRY and CDR2 SYGVKD come from the germline V gene. The trim removed 2 bases at V and 8 bases at J, leaving 7 bases unmatched. The DNA of the CDR3 is TGTGCCATCAGTGAGCCCCAGACAGGGGTGGAAAAACTGTTTTTT. The encoded protein is CAISEPQTGVEKLFF.

The chain joins TRBV6-2 or TRBV6-3 to TRBJ2-1, with 9 bases lining up with TRBD2. CDR1 is MNHEY, CDR2 SVGEGT, per germline. The trim removed 5 bases at V and 2 bases at J, leaving 10 bases unmatched. The CDR3 is made up of 17 amino acids. DNA of the CDR3: TGTGCCAGCAGTGACCGCCCGGGACTAGCCCCCTACAATGAGCAGTTCTTC. This sequence encodes CASSDRPGLAPYNEQFF.

The chain combines TRBV4-1 with TRBJ1-6; 7 bases agree with TRBD1. Unmatched junction bases numbered 4, after V lost 3 bases and J lost 8 bases. Germline loops: CDR1 MGHRA, CDR2 YSYEKL. This CDR3 has 14 amino acids. DNA for the CDR3: TGCGCCAGCAGCCAGGACAGGAATTATTCACCCCTCCACTTT. It is translated as CASSQDRNYSPLHF.

The J gene is TRBJ1-4, the V gene TRBV18; D gene ambiguous. The CDR3 has 14 amino acids. Germline V gene data show CDR1 as KGHSH and CDR2 as LQKENI. V lost 6 bases to trimming and J lost 0 bases, with 8 bases between them. CDR3: CASSEGATNEKLFF. CDR3 sequence (DNA): TGTGCCAGCTCTGAGGGTGCAACTAATGAAAAACTGTTTTTT.

The J gene is TRBJ2-2, the V gene TRBV4-1, with D perhaps TRBD2 (6 bases). Germline V gene sequence: CDR1 MGHRA, CDR2 YSYEKL. V shed 4 bases and J shed 0 bases, with 9 bases lying between them. This CDR3 region has 15 residues. The CDR3 DNA reads TGCGCCAGCAGCCGTGGGGGGTCGAACACCGGGGAGCTGTTTTTT. It translates to CASSRGGSNTGELFF.

The chain joins TRBV5-1 to TRBJ2-4, with D tentatively TRBD1 (6 bases). Trimming took off 3 bases at V and 5 bases at J, with 15 bases between the two ends. This CDR3 is 15 amino acids long. CDR1 and CDR2 (germline): SGHRS, YFSETQ. Here the CDR3 reads CASSSQGLGENIQYF. As DNA, the CDR3 is TGCGCCAGCAGCTCACAGGGTTTAGGGGAAAACATTCAGTACTTC.

The rearrangement joins TRBV5-8 to TRBJ1-6, with unresolved D. CDR1 and CDR2 from the germline V gene are SGHTS and YDEGEE. Between the trimmed V and J ends, which lost 1 base and 8 bases, there was a span of 4 bases. The CDR3 sequence is 12 residues long. CDR3 DNA sequence: TGTGCCAGCAGCTTGCAGGATTCACCCCTCCACTTT. Protein sequence: CASSLQDSPLHF.

CDR3: CASSQRQIDKEAFF. The CDR3 nucleotides read TGCGCCAGCAGCCAACGTCAGATAGACAAGGAAGCTTTCTTT. The chain carries TRBV4-1 and TRBJ1-1; D is unresolved. CDR3 length: 14 amino acids. Between the trimmed V and J ends, which lost 2 bases and 8 bases, there was a span of 15 bases. Germline assignment: CDR1 MGHRA and CDR2 YSYEKL.

The genes are TRBV7-8 and TRBJ1-5, with a weak D call TRBD1 (5 bases). With 5 bases removed from V and 6 bases from J, the gap between germline ends came to 17 bases. The germline gives CDR1 SGHVS, CDR2 FQNEAQ. CDR3 length: 15 residues. The CDR3 is CASSIGVREGQPQHF. DNA for the CDR3: TGTGCCAGCAGCATAGGGGTCAGGGAGGGTCAGCCCCAGCATTTT.

The V gene is TRBV19, the J gene TRBJ1-2, with 11 bases that match TRBD1. The CDR3 loop spans 15 amino acids. The V gene end was trimmed by 7 bases and the J gene end by 2 bases; junction bases not matched to a gene: 6. Germline CDR1 LNHDA, CDR2 SQIVND (reference sequence). CDR3 region: CASTLGQGGNYGYTF. CDR3 coding DNA: TGTGCCAGTACCTTGGGACAGGGGGGAAACTATGGCTACACCTTC.

The chain uses TRBV5-1 and TRBJ1-1, with a possible D match to TRBD1 (6 bases). CDR1 is SGHRS and CDR2 is YFSETQ in the germline V gene. The CDR3 is made up of 14 amino acids. Trimming left V 1 base short and J 5 bases short, with 12 bases between. DNA of the CDR3: TGCGCCAGCAGCTTGCCAGGGGAATATACTGAAGCTTTCTTT. It encodes CASSLPGEYTEAFF.

DNA of the CDR3: TGTGCCAGTAAAAGAGCGGGGGGGCCCCTCTACAATGAGCAGTTCTTC. Its translation: CASKRAGGPLYNEQFF. This chain uses TRBV19 with TRBJ2-1, with 10 nucleotides matching TRBD2. The length of the CDR3 is 16 residues. In germline, CDR1 is LNHDA, CDR2 SQIVND (reference sequence). Losses at the gene ends were 7 bases for V and 3 bases for J; bases not matched to a gene: 9.

The CDR3 spells CASSLDSGQYNSPLHF. CDR3 bases: TGTGCCAGCAGCTTGGATTCGGGACAGTATAATTCACCCCTCCACTTT. The chain links TRBV7-9 to TRBJ1-6; 7 nucleotides align to TRBD1. From germline, CDR1 is SEHNR and CDR2 FQNEAQ (reference sequence). This CDR3 has 16 amino acids. With V trimmed by 3 bases and J by 4 bases, 6 bases remained unmatched.

The chain has TRBV27 and TRBJ2-3; D may be TRBD2 (6 bases). The length of the CDR3 is 19 residues. Trimming took off 4 bases at V and 3 bases at J, with 26 bases between the two ends. Germline V gene lookup returns CDR1 MNHEY and CDR2 SMNVEV (reference sequence). The CDR3 loop reads CASSWGSGTAWKSTDTQYF. The CDR3, as DNA: TGTGCCAGCAGTTGGGGATCCGGGACTGCTTGGAAAAGTACAGATACGCAGTATTTT.

V is TRBV6-4 and J is TRBJ2-3; D possibly corresponds to TRBD2 (5 bases). Germline lookup yields CDR1 MRHNA and CDR2 SNTAGT. V shed 4 bases and J shed 2 bases, with 13 bases lying between them. This CDR3 is 15 amino acids long. The CDR3, as DNA: TGTGCCAGCAGTGCCAGACTATCCCCCACAGATACGCAGTATTTT. It yields the protein CASSARLSPTDTQYF.

V gene TRBV11-3 combines with J gene TRBJ1-1, with D maybe TRBD1 (5 bases). The CDR3 spans 13 residues. CDR1 is SGHNT, CDR2 YENEEA, per germline. V dropped 5 bases and J dropped 0 bases, with 7 bases sitting between them. The chain's CDR3 is CASSRQLNTEAFF. The CDR3 bases are TGTGCCAGCAGCCGACAGCTGAACACTGAAGCTTTCTTT.

The chain recombines TRBV5-1 with TRBJ2-7; 8 bases align to TRBD2. The CDR3 is 14 residues long. V shed 4 bases, J shed 2 bases, and the junction held 5 bases outside the gene matches. Germline assignment: CDR1 SGHRS and CDR2 YFSETQ. The CDR3 DNA sequence: TGCGCCAGCAGCCCGGGAGGGGAACCCTACGAGCAGTACTTC. It yields the protein CASSPGGEPYEQYF.

Comments on this clone: Sequence at one end of the junction differs from germline and may be a read error. J is TRBJ2-7 and V is TRBV3-1 (or the pseudogene TRBV3-2); 7 positions match TRBD1. In germline, CDR1 is LGHDT, CDR2 YNNKEL (reference sequence). CDR3 length equals 13 residues. CDR3 in DNA: TGTGCCAGCAGCCAGCTCTGGGACAGACTACTGTCCTTC. Translating gives CASSQLWDRLLSF.

This chain links TRBV4-1 with TRBJ1-1, with a possible D match to TRBD1 (6 bases). Trimming removed 1 base at V and 7 bases at J, with 16 bases between. There are 15 residues in the CDR3. CDR1 and CDR2 (germline): MGHRA, YSYEKL. Here the CDR3 DNA reads TGCGCCAGCAGCCAAGTCAGCAAGGACAGAGTTGAAGCTTTCTTT. Translated, it gives CASSQVSKDRVEAFF.

The chain links TRBV3-1 (or the pseudogene TRBV3-2) to TRBJ2-7, with 8 bases that match TRBD1. The CDR3 sequence is 14 residues long. The germline gives CDR1 LGHDT, CDR2 YNNKEL (reference sequence). With V trimmed by 1 base and J by 5 bases, 4 bases remained unmatched. CDR3 sequence reads: CASSQVQGVHEQYF. DNA for the CDR3: TGTGCCAGCAGCCAAGTACAGGGGGTGCACGAGCAGTACTTC.

This clone is a singleton in its sample. The chain combines TRBV11-3 with TRBJ2-7, with D perhaps TRBD1 (5 bases). Germline-derived CDR1 and CDR2 are SGHNT and YENEEA. With 4 bases removed from V and 3 bases from J, the gap between germline ends came to 13 bases. This CDR3 is 14 amino acids long. This CDR3 is CASSSHAQGYEQYF. CDR3 coding DNA: TGTGCCAGCAGCTCCCATGCCCAGGGCTACGAGCAGTACTTC.